The 2 T cell receptor beta chains below come from one sample, sequenced in a study of human T cells and chemical hapten exposure. TCRdb re-analysed the RACE reads in MiXCR, keeping a single row per CDR3 protein. The sample holds some 42,000 distinct CDR3 sequences, roughly 10% seen once. The sample's time point: patch test 2, 6 weeks after DPC sensitization. The sample's treatment: therapeutic diphenylcyclopropenone sensitization with weekly scalp DPC. Unseparated into fractions, whole blood served as the source from which total RNA was extracted. Sequencing used whole blood, obtained in connection with sensitization to the hapten diphenylcyclopropenone (DPC). Receptors originate from a woman in her twenties or thirties with alopecia areata. Some clones in this sample may be carry-over from other donors' samples.

This clonotype has a count of ten or more. The V gene is TRBV3-1, the J gene TRBJ1-4; D is possibly TRBD1 (5 bases). The germline CDR1 and CDR2 sequences are LGHDT and YNNKEL (reference sequence). The CDR3 is made up of 14 amino acids. V was shortened by 4 bases and J by 10 bases, with 16 bases between the two germline ends. In DNA, the CDR3 is TGTGCCAGCAGCCTAAAAGGGACGGGAGGAAAACTGTTTTTT. Amino acid sequence: CASSLKGTGGKLFF. Full variable domain (remainder filled in from reference TRBV3-1 and TRBJ1-4): DTAVSQTPKYLVTQMGNDKSIKCEQNLGHDTMYWYKQDSKKFLKIMFSYNNKELIINETVPNRFSPKSPDKAHLNLHINSLELGDSAVYFCASSLKGTGGKLFFGSGTQLSVL.

The chain has TRBV28 and TRBJ1-1; possible D gene TRBD1, 5 bases. Trimming shortened V by 8 bases and J by 1 base, and 8 bases separated the two germline ends. Germline-derived CDR1 and CDR2 are MDHEN and SYDVKM. CDR3 size: 12 residues. CDR3 residues: CASEDRNTEAFF. CDR3 in DNA: TGTGCCAGCGAAGACAGGAACACTGAAGCTTTCTTT.